These 2 T cell receptor beta chains share one sample of origin, sequenced in a study of T cell changes during pregnancy in multiple sclerosis. Profiling relied on immunoSEQ multiplex PCR, and the TCRdb table lists in-frame clones only, not all of them. The table lists 55,000 to 85,000 clones, around nine tenths of them singletons. Here the sequenced sample was peripheral blood, taken in the third trimester of pregnancy. These receptors were taken from a female donor with multiple sclerosis, enrolled in a pregnancy study.

This chain connects TRBV19 to TRBJ1-2; TRBD1 matches at 7 bases. The CDR3 contains 14 residues. CDR1 is LNHDA and CDR2 is SQIVND in the germline V gene (reference sequence). V gave up 2 bases and J gave up 8 bases; unmatched junction bases: 8. Here the CDR3 DNA reads TGTGCCAGTAGTATAAGGGGGCGAGATTGGGGCTACACCTTC. This codes for CASSIRGRDWGYTF.

This clone came up once. The chain employs TRBV5-1 and TRBJ2-1; D remains ambiguous. Trimming cost V 1 base and J 0 bases, with 8 bases left between them. In germline, CDR1 is SGHRS, CDR2 YFSETQ. This CDR3 comprises 15 residues. The CDR3 coding sequence is TGCGCCAGCAGCTTGTTACTAATCTCCTACAATGAGCAGTTCTTC. Protein sequence: CASSLLLISYNEQFF. Supplemented by reference TRBV5-1 and TRBJ2-1, the full variable domain reads KAGVTQTPRYLIKTRGQQVTLSCSPISGHRSVSWYQQTPGQGLQFLFEYFSETQRNKGNFPGRFSGRQFSNSRSEMNVSTLELGDSALYLCASSLLLISYNEQFFGPGTRLTVL.